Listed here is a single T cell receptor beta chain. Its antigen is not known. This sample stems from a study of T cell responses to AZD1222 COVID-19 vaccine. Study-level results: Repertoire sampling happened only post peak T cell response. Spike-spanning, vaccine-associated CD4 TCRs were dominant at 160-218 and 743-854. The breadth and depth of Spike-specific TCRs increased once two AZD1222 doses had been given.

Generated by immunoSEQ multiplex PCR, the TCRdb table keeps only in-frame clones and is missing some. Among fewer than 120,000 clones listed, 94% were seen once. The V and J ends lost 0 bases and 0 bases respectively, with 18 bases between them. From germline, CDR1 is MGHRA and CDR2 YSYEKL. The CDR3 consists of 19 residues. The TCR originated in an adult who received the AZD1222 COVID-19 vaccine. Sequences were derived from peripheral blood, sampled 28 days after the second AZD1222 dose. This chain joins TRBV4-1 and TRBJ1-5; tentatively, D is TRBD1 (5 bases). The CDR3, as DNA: TGCGCCAGCAGCCAAGAGTGGGTTAAGGGGATCTATAGCAATCAGCCCCAGCATTTT. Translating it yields CASSQEWVKGIYSNQPQHF.